The rows below give T cell receptor beta chains drawn from one sample of a study of response to subunit inactivated influenza vaccine. TCRdb recomputed calls from the RT-PCR reads with MiXCR, one row per CDR3 protein. The repertoire holds 400,000 to 650,000 distinct CDR3 sequences, with more than 7% as singletons. Sequenced material: PBMCs from blood, taken about 24 months after vaccination. The receptors were sampled from a man in his fifties or sixties who received an inactivated influenza vaccine. Each CDR3 is given with its conserved first and last residue. Each record gives: V gene, clone size, J gene, CDR3 protein. The size entry is marked missing in some rows and otherwise reads once, few, many or a size class.

TRBV5-6	many	TRBJ2-3	CASSGEDWFSTDTQYF
TRBV10-3	NA	TRBJ2-3	CAISESQGAANTQYF
TRBV4-3	NA	TRBJ2-3	CASSQRIFTDTQYF
TRBV7-8	once	TRBJ2-5	CASSSVPGFASETQYF
TRBV6-5	many	TRBJ1-4	CASSNRHSSNEKLFF
TRBV5-1	many	TRBJ1-1	CASSPGLGGEAFF
TRBV5-1	NA	TRBJ2-3	CASSLGTSGSIPDTQYF
TRBV5-1	many	TRBJ2-7	CASSPFAGSASYEQYF
TRBV5-1	NA	TRBJ1-2	CASSLDGPIYGYTF
TRBV12-3/TRBV12-4	many	TRBJ1-2	CASSFVADYGYTF
TRBV20-1	NA	TRBJ2-5	CSAITTSGGGETQYF
TRBV29-1	few	TRBJ2-2	CSADRGAAGELFF
TRBV5-1	many	TRBJ2-7	CASSLVSGSYEQYF
TRBV7-7	few	TRBJ2-7	CASSKSLSYEQYF
TRBV4-1	NA	TRBJ1-5	CASSQEATGSANQPQHF
TRBV5-4	NA	TRBJ1-1	CASSKPGTPNTEAFF
TRBV15	few	TRBJ2-1	CATSRQSSYNEQFF
TRBV7-3	many	TRBJ1-1	CASSLTPGQVTNTEAFF
TRBV4-2	NA	TRBJ2-3	CASSQDPSGGQDTQYF
TRBV2	many	TRBJ1-1	CASSVTGFYTEAFF
TRBV29-1	few	TRBJ2-2	CSVLNQLNTGELFF
TRBV9	NA	TRBJ2-2	CASSAGLGSNTGELFF
TRBV6-7	NA	TRBJ1-3	CASTLIPGNTIYF
TRBV5-1	NA	TRBJ2-5	CASKSQGVAEETQYF
TRBV7-9	few	TRBJ2-3	CASSPRQVLITDTQYF
TRBV10-3	few	TRBJ2-7	CAIQRSSEQYF
TRBV12-3/TRBV12-4	many	TRBJ2-2	CASSRQVVDTGELFF
TRBV4-2	few	TRBJ1-5	CASSQDGTYSNQPQHF
TRBV20-1	many	TRBJ2-4	CSVIAGGRSNIQYF
TRBV4-2	few	TRBJ2-2	CASSQWMREGPGGELFF
TRBV10-3	NA	TRBJ1-6	CAISQGGNSPLHF
TRBV12-3/TRBV12-4	few	TRBJ1-1	CASRVRQANTEAFF
TRBV12-3/TRBV12-4	few	TRBJ2-1	CASSFSGSLNEQFF
TRBV2	NA	TRBJ2-7	CASSEAARTRILKQYF
TRBV9	NA	TRBJ2-2	CASSALAGGNTGELFF
TRBV12-3/TRBV12-4	NA	TRBJ1-4	CASSIGPTNEKLFF
TRBV7-2	NA	TRBJ1-4	CASSTWAGATNEKLFF
TRBV20-1	many	TRBJ1-2	CSAPTGRQYGYTF
TRBV3-1	many	TRBJ1-1	CASSQVPGQGSEAFF
TRBV5-1	many	TRBJ2-2	CASSYGTVTGELFF
TRBV5-1	few	TRBJ2-1	CASSRARANNEQFF
TRBV13	many	TRBJ2-2	CASSNSPGELFF
TRBV5-1	many	TRBJ1-1	CASSLQGQNTEAFF
TRBV9	NA	TRBJ1-6	CASSALTNSPLHF
TRBV5-1	many	TRBJ2-3	CASRTQTSTDTQYF
TRBV12-3/TRBV12-4	few	TRBJ1-2	CASSLVPGQPLKYGYTF
TRBV28	few	TRBJ2-5	CASTSSLGQLTGQETQYF